The source of this T cell receptor (beta chain) is a study of shared clonotypes between healthy human individuals. Broader study findings: In contrast to clonotypes shared by all four donors, non-shared clonotypes had lower generation probabilities.

The CDR3 is made up of 15 amino acids. CDR1 is SGHRS, CDR2 YFSETQ, per germline. The V end lost 2 bases, the J end lost 7 bases, and 15 bases lay between the germline ends. A note on this clone: Its cognate antigen is unknown.

The assay was immunoSEQ multiplex PCR, and TCRdb's table has in-frame clones only and misses some. The data show about 1 million clones, with roughly 70% seen just once and 1.5% held by the top ten. The receptor was derived from a man between 18 and 35 years old in good health. The sample comprised memory CD4+ T cells sorted from blood. The subset: CD45RA-negative fraction. This rearrangement joins TRBV5-1 to TRBJ2-2; D remains unclear. Written as DNA, the CDR3 is TGCGCCAGCAGCTTCCTCACCTCTTTGAGCGGGGAGCTGTTTTTT. Translated, it gives CASSFLTSLSGELFF.